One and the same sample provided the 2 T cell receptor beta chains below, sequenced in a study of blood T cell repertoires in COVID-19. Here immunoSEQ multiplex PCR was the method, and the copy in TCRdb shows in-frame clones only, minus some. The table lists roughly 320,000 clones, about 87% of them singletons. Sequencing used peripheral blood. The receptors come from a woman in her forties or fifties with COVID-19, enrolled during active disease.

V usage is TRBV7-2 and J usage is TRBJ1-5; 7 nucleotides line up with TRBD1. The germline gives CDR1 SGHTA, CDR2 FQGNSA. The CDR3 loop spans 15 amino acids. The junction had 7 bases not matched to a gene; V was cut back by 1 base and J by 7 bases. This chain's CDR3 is CASSLGTGERQPQHF. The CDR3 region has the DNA TGTGCCAGCAGCTTAGGGACAGGCGAAAGGCAGCCCCAGCATTTT. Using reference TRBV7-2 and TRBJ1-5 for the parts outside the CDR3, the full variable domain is GAGVSQSPSNKVTEKGKDVELRCDPISGHTALYWYRQSLGQGLEFLIYFQGNSAPDKSGLPSDRFSAERTGGSVSTLTIQRTQQEDSAVYLCASSLGTGERQPQHFGDGTRLSIL.

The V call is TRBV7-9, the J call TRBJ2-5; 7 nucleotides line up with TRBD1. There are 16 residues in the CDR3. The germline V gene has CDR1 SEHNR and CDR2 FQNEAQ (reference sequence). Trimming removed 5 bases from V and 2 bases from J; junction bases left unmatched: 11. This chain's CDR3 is CASSPYRGTGQETQYF. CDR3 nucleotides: TGTGCCAGCAGCCCCTACAGGGGCACTGGGCAAGAGACCCAGTACTTC.